A single sample is the source of the 5 T cell receptor beta chains below, sequenced in a study of blood T cell repertoires in COVID-19. The assay was immunoSEQ multiplex PCR, and TCRdb's table has in-frame clones only and misses some. The data contain over 350,000 clones, approximately 90% of them singletons. Source material: PBMCs or T cells enriched from blood (not recorded which). These receptor sequences come from a woman aged 45-65 years who had recovered from COVID-19.

Comments on this clone: A much larger clone is a single base away; this may be a read error. CDR3 loop: CASSLGTEQFF. The CDR3 region has the DNA TGTGCCAGCAGCTTAGGGACAGAGCAGTTCTTC. The rearrangement uses TRBV11-3 and TRBJ2-1, with D possibly matching TRBD1 (5 bases). The CDR3 consists of 11 residues. Germline loops: CDR1 SGHNT, CDR2 YENEEA. The V end lost 1 base, the J end lost 10 bases, and 5 bases lay between the germline ends.

The J gene is TRBJ2-3, the V gene TRBV7-2, with 13 bases matching TRBD2. Germline lookup yields CDR1 SGHTA and CDR2 FQGNSA. The trim removed 1 base at V and 4 bases at J, leaving 5 bases unmatched. This CDR3 has 17 amino acids. The CDR3 here is CASSLELAGGPADTQYF. As DNA, the CDR3 is TGTGCCAGCAGCTTAGAACTAGCGGGGGGGCCGGCAGATACGCAGTATTTT.

V gene TRBV19 combines with J gene TRBJ1-3; 7 bases are a match to TRBD1. The germline CDR1 and CDR2 sequences are LNHDA and SQIVND (reference sequence). The CDR3 extends over 16 amino acids. V lost 6 bases, J lost 2 bases, and 10 bases stayed unmatched. CDR3 in DNA: TGTGCCAGTAGAGACACGCAGGGGGTTGCTGGAAACACCATATATTTT. This gives the protein CASRDTQGVAGNTIYF. The whole variable domain, filled in from reference TRBV19 and TRBJ1-3, reads DGGITQSPKYLFRKEGQNVTLSCEQNLNHDAMYWYRQDPGQGLRLIYYSQIVNDFQKGDIAEGYSVSREKKESFPLTVTSAQKNPTAFYLCASRDTQGVAGNTIYFGEGSWLTVV.

This sequence joins TRBV27 and TRBJ1-3; 8 bases match TRBD1. Trimming cost V 2 bases and J 4 bases; bases outside gene matches: 4. Looked up from germline, CDR1 is MNHEY and CDR2 is SMNVEV (reference sequence). The CDR3 totals 15 residues. The CDR3 DNA is TGTGCCAGCAGTTTAAGGACAGGGTTCGGAAACACCATATATTTT. The encoded protein is CASSLRTGFGNTIYF.

The J gene is TRBJ1-5, the V gene TRBV2, with D maybe TRBD1 (5 bases). CDR1 is SNHLY and CDR2 is FYNNEI in the germline V gene. V dropped 7 bases and J dropped 5 bases, with 9 bases sitting between them. This CDR3 comprises 12 residues. The CDR3 DNA reads TGTGCCAGCAAGACAGAAGATCAGCCCCAGCATTTT. Residues: CASKTEDQPQHF.